What follows describes a single T cell receptor beta chain. Naivety among CD8 cells was defined by CD45RO negativity and positive CCR7 selection, thereby excluding terminally differentiated effector memory CD45RA+ cells. The sample belongs to a study of shared clonotypes between healthy human individuals. Using immunoSEQ multiplex PCR, the repertoire was profiled, and TCRdb retains in-frame clones only, with some absent. In the table there are millions of clones, approximately 94% of which are singletons. The CDR3 has 16 residues. CDR1 and CDR2 from the germline V gene are MNHNS and SASEGT. The V and J ends lost 2 bases and 3 bases, in that order; junction bases with no gene match: 9.

This chain joins TRBV6-1 and TRBJ2-7; 8 bases match TRBD1. What was sequenced was naive CD8+ T cells from PBMCs. The sequence derives from a man younger than 35 in good health. Some clones in this sample may be carry-over from other donors' samples. The DNA for the CDR3 is TGTGCCAGCAGTGAACTTTTCGGGACAGGATTCTACGAGCAGTACTTC. Its translation is CASSELFGTGFYEQYF.